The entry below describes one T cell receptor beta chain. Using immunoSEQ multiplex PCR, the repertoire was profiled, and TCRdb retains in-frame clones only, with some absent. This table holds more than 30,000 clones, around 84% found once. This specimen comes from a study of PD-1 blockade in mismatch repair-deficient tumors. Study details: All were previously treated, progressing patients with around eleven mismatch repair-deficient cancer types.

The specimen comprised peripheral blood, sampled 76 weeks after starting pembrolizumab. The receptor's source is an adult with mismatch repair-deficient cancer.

The CDR3 sequence: CASSREGRNTYEQYF. Here the CDR3 DNA reads TGTGCCAGCAGCCGAGAAGGACGTAACACCTACGAGCAGTACTTC. The chain joins TRBV7-2 to TRBJ2-7, with D unclear. CDR1 and CDR2 (germline): SGHTA, FQGNSA. This CDR3 has 15 amino acids. Trimming took 5 bases from V and 2 from J, leaving 16 bases between them.